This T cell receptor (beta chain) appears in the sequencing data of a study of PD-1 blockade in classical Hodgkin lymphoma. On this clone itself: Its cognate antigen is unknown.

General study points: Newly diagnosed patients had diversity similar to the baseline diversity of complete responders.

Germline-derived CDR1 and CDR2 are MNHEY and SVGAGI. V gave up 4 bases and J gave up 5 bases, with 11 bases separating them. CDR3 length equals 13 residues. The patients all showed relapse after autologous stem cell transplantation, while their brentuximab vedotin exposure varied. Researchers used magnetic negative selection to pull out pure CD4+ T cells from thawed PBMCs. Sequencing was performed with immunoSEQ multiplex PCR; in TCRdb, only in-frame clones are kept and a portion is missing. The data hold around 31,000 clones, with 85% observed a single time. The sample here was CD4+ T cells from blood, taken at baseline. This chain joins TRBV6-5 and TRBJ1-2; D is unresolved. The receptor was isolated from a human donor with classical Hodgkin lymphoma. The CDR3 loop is CASSLDDKYGYTF. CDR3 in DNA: TGTGCCAGCAGTTTAGACGATAAATATGGCTACACCTTC.